The clone carrying this TCR beta chain was seen repeatedly, ten times or more. These data originate in a study of T cells after yellow fever vaccination. Study conclusions and caveats: Detection of almost all vaccine-responding clonotypes in sorted memory subsets failed on day 0. Peaking faster, on day 5 versus 15, the secondary response was nonetheless weaker. Abundant bulk-derived clonotypes could contaminate FACS-sorted repertoires.

The V gene's germline CDR1 is GTSNPN and CDR2 SVGIG (reference sequence). Trimming took 3 bases from V and 2 from J, leaving 10 bases between them. The CDR3 is 13 residues long. 5'RACE template switching added a universal primer site and UMIs to TCR cDNA. MiXCR, run by TCRdb on the 5' RACE reads, gives a single entry per CDR3 protein. The table lists over 35,000 distinct CDR3 sequences, around 6.4% of them singletons, with more than 9% in the top ten. The chain uses TRBV30 and TRBJ1-2, with a possible D match to TRBD1 (5 bases). The material was PBMCs, either bulk or a sorted T-cell subset (CD4+, CD8+, memory, or dextramer-sorted; not recorded which), obtained 45 days after the yellow fever booster vaccination. The TCR comes from a young man who received the YFV17D yellow fever vaccine. CDR3 sequence: CAWSLGGNYGYTF. The CDR3 coding sequence is TGTGCCTGGAGCCTTGGGGGGAACTATGGCTACACCTTC.